This entry lists 13 T cell receptor beta chains sequenced from one sample in a study of Graves' ophthalmopathy and Graves' hyperthyroidism (dated by TCRdb to 2017 to 2018). TCRdb shows the sequencer as Illumina HiSeq 2000. TCR beta CDR3 regions were amplified from RNA transcripts for repertoire sequencing. The first round of RT-PCR was done with HTBI primers and the Qiagen OneStep RT-PCR kit, and was followed by a second round of multiplex PCR, then size selection and purification. Clones were called with MiXCR by TCRdb after fastp trimmed the public reads at Q25, and only in-frame beta chains were retained. Each CDR3 protein gets just one entry, which takes the most common genes and DNA from the rows behind it. For this sample there are about 740,000 distinct CDR3 sequences; about 44% appear just once. Approximately 46% of the sample is held by the ten biggest clonotypes. Material for sequencing was peripheral blood. The receptor set was obtained from an adult man with Graves' ophthalmopathy.

This clonotype was counted a few times. The chain joins TRBV7-9 to TRBJ2-2, with 9 bases matching TRBD2. The CDR3 totals 19 residues. V dropped 1 base and J dropped 0; count of bases not matched to a gene: 9. Looked up from germline, CDR1 is SEHNR and CDR2 is FQNEAQ (reference sequence). The CDR3, as DNA: TGTGCCAGCAGCTTAGTGGCCCTAGCGGGACGTGCGAACACCGGGGAGCTGTTTTTT. This codes for CASSLVALAGRANTGELFF.

This clonotype has a handful of counts. The rearrangement uses TRBV20-1 and TRBJ2-5; no reliable D call. Germline loops: CDR1 DFQATT, CDR2 SNEGSKA (reference sequence). The CDR3 extends over 13 amino acids. Trimming pared 5 bases from V and 9 bases from J, leaving 19 bases between. Here the CDR3 DNA reads TGCAGTGCTTTTTCTGACTCCCCCCGGGCCCAGTACTTC. This sequence encodes CSAFSDSPRAQYF.

The chain links TRBV4-1 to TRBJ1-1, with D perhaps matching TRBD1 (5 bases). The CDR3 consists of 17 residues. With 5 bases removed from V and 2 bases from J, the gap between germline ends came to 21 bases. Germline V gene sequence: CDR1 MGHRA, CDR2 YSYEKL. The DNA of the CDR3 is TGCGCCAGCAGCTCAAGTCTGTTCGACAGCTCAAACACTGAAGCTTTCTTT. Residues: CASSSSLFDSSNTEAFF.

Only a few counts were recorded for this clonotype. A much larger clone lies one base from this, so it may be a read error. Since the CDR3 does not end with the conserved phenylalanine or tryptophan, this likely comes from a read error. The chain joins TRBV7-3 to TRBJ2-5; D may be TRBD2 (6 bases). This CDR3 is 15 amino acids long. Germline CDR1 and CDR2: SGHTA and FQGTGA. V shed 5 bases and J shed 2 bases, with 15 bases lying between them. The CDR3 loop reads CASSVSGLQQETQYL. The CDR3 DNA sequence: TGTGCCAGCAGCGTGTCGGGACTCCAACAAGAGACCCAGTACTTG.

V usage is TRBV2 and J usage is TRBJ2-7, with D maybe TRBD1 (6 bases). CDR3 size: 16 residues. The ends were cut back, 6 bases at V and 2 bases at J, with 20 bases in the middle. Per the germline V gene, CDR1 is SNHLY and CDR2 is FYNNEI. In DNA form, the CDR3 reads TGTGCCAGCAGCGAGCCGGACAGACGGGTAGCCTACGAGCAGTACTTC. Amino acids: CASSEPDRRVAYEQYF.

This clonotype came up a few times. This chain joins TRBV7-2 and TRBJ2-2, with 7 bases fitting TRBD2. V was clipped by 1 base and J by 8 bases; unmatched bases: 7. The CDR3 extends over 15 amino acids. Per germline, CDR1 SGHTA and CDR2 FQGNSA. The DNA of the CDR3 is TGTGCCAGCAGCTTAGTTAGGACTAGAGGAGGGGAGCTGTTTTTT. Translating gives CASSLVRTRGGELFF.

On this clonotype: At one end the junction does not follow the germline gene, possibly because of a read error. The chain carries TRBV24-1 and TRBJ1-5; TRBD1 matches 9 bases. CDR1 and CDR2 from the germline V gene are KGHDR and SFDVKD. The CDR3 loop spans 16 amino acids. The CDR3 bases are TGTGCCAGCAGTTTCGCCGGGACAGGGCGAGGACAGCCCCAGCATTTT. Translated: CASSFAGTGRGQPQHF.

This clonotype has a handful of counts. The chain links TRBV20-1 to TRBJ2-5, with TRBD2 matching 15 bases. CDR1 and CDR2 from the germline V gene are DFQATT and SNEGSKA (reference sequence). The CDR3 is 19 amino acids. V shed 0 bases and J 1 base; nucleotides not matched to a gene: 9. The DNA for the CDR3 is TGCAGTGCTAGAGAGGGGACTAGCGGGGGGCAATCCCTCCAAGAGACCCAGTACTTC. This codes for CSAREGTSGGQSLQETQYF.

This clonotype was observed many times. The germline gene is not matched at one end of the junction; a read error may be the cause. The V call is TRBV11-2, the J call TRBJ2-7; D unclear. CDR3 length: 10 amino acids. CDR1 and CDR2 from the germline V gene are SGHAT and FQNNGV. CDR3: CASSPHPESF. CDR3 nucleotides: TGTGCCAGCAGCCCACATCCGGAGAGCTTC. The whole variable domain, filled in from reference TRBV11-2 and TRBJ2-7, reads EAGVAQSPRYKIIEKRQSVAFWCNPISGHATLYWYQQILGQGPKLLIQFQNNGVVDDSQLPKDRFSAERLKGVDSTLKIQPAKLEDSAVYLCASSPHPESFGPGTRLTVT.

In the case of this clonotype: It may be a read error: a sequence one base away is much more abundant. The chain has TRBV7-2 and TRBJ2-5; TRBD2 matches 7 bases. Germline CDR1 SGHTA, CDR2 FQGNSA. Trimming took 1 base from V and 4 from J; bases not matched to a gene: 12. The CDR3 contains 17 residues. CDR3 sequence reads: CASSLGGVRGSGETQYF. The DNA for the CDR3 is TGTGCCAGCAGCTTAGGGGGTGTGCGGGGGTCAGGAGAGACCCAGTACTTC.

This clonotype showed up just a few times. The chain recombines TRBV9 with TRBJ2-5; D gene unclear. The V gene's germline CDR1 is SGDLS and CDR2 YYNGEE. V gave up 0 bases and J gave up 7 bases, with 13 bases separating them. The CDR3 has 14 residues. The CDR3 nucleotides read TGTGCCAGCAGCGTAGAGTCGTTGTTAGGGACCCAGTACTTC. This encodes CASSVESLLGTQYF.

The chain recombines TRBV7-2 with TRBJ2-5; 9 bases map to TRBD2. V shed 4 bases and J 1 base; nucleotides not matched to a gene: 7. Germline V CDR1 and CDR2: SGHTA, FQGNSA. The CDR3 has 16 residues. In DNA form, the CDR3 reads TGTGCCAGCAGCTCCCCTAGCGGGGCCCTCCAAGAGACCCAGTACTTC. It translates to CASSSPSGALQETQYF.

This clonotype has a count of ten or more. V usage is TRBV7-8 and J usage is TRBJ1-1; D possibly corresponds to TRBD1 (6 bases). CDR1 SGHVS and CDR2 FQNEAQ come from the germline V gene. This CDR3 is 15 amino acids long. The V end was cut by 3 bases, the J end by 6 bases, with 17 bases between. CDR3 sequence (DNA): TGTGCCAGCAGCTTCCCAGGGACCGGGGGCGCTGAAGCTTTCTTT. It yields the protein CASSFPGTGGAEAFF.